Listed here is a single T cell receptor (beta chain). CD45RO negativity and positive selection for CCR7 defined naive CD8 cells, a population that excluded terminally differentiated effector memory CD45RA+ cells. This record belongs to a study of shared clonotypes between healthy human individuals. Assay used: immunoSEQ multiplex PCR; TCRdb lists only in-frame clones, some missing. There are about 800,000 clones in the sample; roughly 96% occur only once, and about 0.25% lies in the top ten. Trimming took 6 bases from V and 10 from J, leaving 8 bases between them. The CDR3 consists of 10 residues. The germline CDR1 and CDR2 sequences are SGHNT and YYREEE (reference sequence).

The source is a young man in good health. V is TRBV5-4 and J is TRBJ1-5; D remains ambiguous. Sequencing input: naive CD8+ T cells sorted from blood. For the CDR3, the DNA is TGTGCCAGCACCAGTACCCCCCAGCATTTT. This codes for CASTSTPQHF.